The present T cell receptor (beta chain) was sequenced within a study of T-cell memory formation after mild COVID-19. Notes on the study in general: The main location of contracting CD4+ clones was CM and EM, and that of contracting CD8+ clones was EMRA.

A word on this clonotype: Its antigen is unidentified.

TCRdb analysed the 5' RACE reads with MiXCR anew, one entry per CDR3 protein. The table lists 200,000 to 300,000 distinct CDR3 sequences, 16% of them singletons, with around a fifth in the top ten. This TCR came from a man between 18 and 35 years old who had mild COVID-19 (a few samples of this study predate the infection). Cell type and time point are not known. The material sequenced was PBMCs or a T cell subset sorted from them (not recorded which).

The CDR3 bases are TGCGCCAGCAGCCCCGCGGGGAGCCCTAATCAGCCCCAGCATTTT. Encoded protein: CASSPAGSPNQPQHF. This sequence joins TRBV5-1 and TRBJ1-5; D is uncertain. The germline V and J ends were trimmed by 4 bases and 4 bases, with 15 bases remaining between them. Germline V gene data show CDR1 as SGHRS and CDR2 as YFSETQ. The CDR3 covers 15 residues.